The 20 T cell receptor beta chains below come from one sample, sequenced in a study of T cells after yellow fever vaccination. TCRdb passed the 5' RACE reads through MiXCR, listing each CDR3 protein once. The sample has around 530,000 distinct CDR3 sequences, approximately 16% seen once. The sequenced sample was PBMCs, obtained 5 days after the first yellow fever vaccination. The receptor set was obtained from a man between 18 and 35 years old who received the YFV17D yellow fever vaccine.

Only a few counts were recorded for this clonotype. This chain connects TRBV12-3 or TRBV12-4 to TRBJ1-6; D is unclear. This CDR3 spans 15 amino acids. V lost 3 bases to trimming and J lost 7 bases, with 13 bases between them. The CDR3 nucleotides read TGTGCCAGCAGTTTTCAAGGGCCGGCAAATTCACCCCTCCACTTT. Translating it yields CASSFQGPANSPLHF.

This chain joins TRBV10-3 and TRBJ2-3; D not certain. This CDR3 spans 14 amino acids. Germline V lookup: CDR1 ENHRY, CDR2 SYGVKD. The ends were cut back, 6 bases at V and 6 bases at J, with 16 bases in the middle. The CDR3 DNA is TGTGCCATCAGCCCCGCCCTTCGAGCGGATACGCAGTATTTT. This sequence encodes CAISPALRADTQYF.

The chain couples TRBV6-2 or TRBV6-3 to TRBJ2-3; D uncertain. V was pared by 1 base and J by 1 base, with 6 bases between. The CDR3 length is 14 residues. CDR1 MNHEY and CDR2 SVGEGT come from the germline V gene. The CDR3 loop reads CASSYFTGTDTQYF. The DNA of the CDR3 is TGTGCCAGCAGTTACTTCACTGGCACAGATACGCAGTATTTT.

The chain combines TRBV27 with TRBJ1-4, with a possible D match to TRBD1 (5 bases). CDR1 is MNHEY and CDR2 is SMNVEV in the germline V gene (reference sequence). Trimming cost V 7 bases and J 0 bases, with 9 bases left between them. The CDR3 has 14 residues. Here the CDR3 reads CASTTQATNEKLFF. In nucleotides, the CDR3 is TGTGCCAGCACTACACAGGCAACTAATGAAAAACTGTTTTTT.

The sample holds a few counts of this clonotype. The rearrangement uses TRBV7-2 and TRBJ1-1, with D unresolved. The CDR3 extends over 12 amino acids. V dropped 5 bases and J dropped 7 bases, with 11 bases sitting between them. Germline CDR1 is SGHTA and CDR2 is FQGNSA. The CDR3 here is CASSRDRSEAFF. DNA for the CDR3: TGTGCCAGCAGCCGAGATCGGAGTGAAGCTTTCTTT. Full variable domain (remainder filled in from reference TRBV7-2 and TRBJ1-1): GAGVSQSPSNKVTEKGKDVELRCDPISGHTALYWYRQSLGQGLEFLIYFQGNSAPDKSGLPSDRFSAERTGGSVSTLTIQRTQQEDSAVYLCASSRDRSEAFFGQGTRLTVV.

The chain links TRBV29-1 to TRBJ2-5; 10 nucleotides agree with TRBD2. CDR3 length: 13 residues. The germline V gene has CDR1 SQVTM and CDR2 ANQGSEA. V shed 7 bases, J shed 2 bases, and the junction held 4 bases outside the gene matches. CDR3 sequence reads: CSADSGGQETQYF. CDR3 bases: TGCAGCGCGGATAGCGGGGGGCAAGAGACCCAGTACTTC.

This clonotype was found many times. The chain joins TRBV24-1 to TRBJ2-5; 8 bases match TRBD2. V was pared by 4 bases and J by 0 bases, with 6 bases of the junction left unmatched. Germline CDR1 KGHDR, CDR2 SFDVKD. The CDR3 runs 16 residues. Written as DNA, the CDR3 is TGTGCCACCAGTGAGGGGTTACTAGCGGACCAAGAGACCCAGTACTTC. Protein sequence: CATSEGLLADQETQYF.

This clonotype was seen more than once but under ten times. The rearrangement uses TRBV12-3 or TRBV12-4 and TRBJ1-2; perhaps TRBD1 as D (5 bases). The CDR3 extends over 16 amino acids. The ends were cut back, 5 bases at V and 0 bases at J, with 16 bases in the middle. The CDR3 loop is CASSQPRTYTNYGYTF. Here the CDR3 DNA reads TGTGCCAGCAGTCAACCCAGGACATACACTAACTATGGCTACACCTTC.

This clonotype was seen only a few times. The CDR3 loop is CASSTPGEQYF. DNA for the CDR3: TGTGCCAGCAGTACCCCCGGCGAGCAGTACTTC. The V call is TRBV6-5, the J call TRBJ2-7, with no clear D. V lost 5 bases and J lost 6, with 8 bases in between. Germline assignment: CDR1 MNHEY and CDR2 SVGAGI. The CDR3 totals 11 residues.

The rearrangement links TRBV24-1 to TRBJ2-2; D tentatively fits TRBD1 or TRBD2 (5 bases each). This CDR3 region has 15 residues. The germline V gene has CDR1 KGHDR and CDR2 SFDVKD. V shed 3 bases and J shed 6 bases, with 13 bases lying between them. The CDR3 DNA is TGTGCCACCAGTGATCCGCCTCTGGGGGCCGGGGAGCTGTTTTTT. It is translated as CATSDPPLGAGELFF.

This clonotype was counted between two and nine times. The rearrangement links TRBV6-6 to TRBJ2-7; 8 bases are shared with TRBD1. This CDR3 comprises 13 residues. Trimming took 8 bases from V and 3 from J; bases not matched to a gene: 6. Germline V gene sequence: CDR1 MNHNY, CDR2 SVGAGI (reference sequence). In nucleotides, the CDR3 is TGTGCCAGCGTGGACAGGGAAGACTACGAGCAGTACGTC. It codes for CASVDREDYEQYV.

The V gene is TRBV7-2, the J gene TRBJ2-3; D unresolved. Germline lookup yields CDR1 SGHTA and CDR2 FQGNSA. Trimming took off 5 bases at V and 1 base at J, with 13 bases between the two ends. The CDR3 has 15 residues. CDR3 region: CASSQSQPGTDTQYF. CDR3 nucleotide sequence: TGTGCCAGCAGCCAATCCCAACCGGGCACAGATACGCAGTATTTT.

On this clonotype itself: One end of the junction is discordant with germline, which a read error may explain. The rearrangement uses TRBV29-1 and TRBJ1-1, with D tentatively TRBD1 (5 bases). CDR1 is SQVTM, CDR2 ANQGSEA, per germline. The length of the CDR3 is 11 residues. CDR3 loop: CSAEPGREAFF. The CDR3 DNA follows: TGCAGCGCTGAACCGGGACGCGAAGCTTTCTTT.

The chain recombines TRBV4-2 with TRBJ2-5, with 13 nucleotides matching TRBD2. The CDR3 is 17 amino acids. Trimming removed 1 base from V and 4 bases from J; junction bases left unmatched: 6. Germline V gene data show CDR1 as LGHNA and CDR2 as YNFKEQ. CDR3 sequence (DNA): TGTGCCAGCAGCCAAGTTGAACTAGCGGGGGGGGGAGAGACCCAGTACTTC. Residues: CASSQVELAGGGETQYF.

This clonotype was seen more than once but under ten times. The V call is TRBV27, the J call TRBJ1-3, with 7 bases fitting TRBD1. The germline gives CDR1 MNHEY, CDR2 SMNVEV (reference sequence). Germline trimming cut 4 bases from V and 4 bases from J; bases unmatched to any gene: 4. The CDR3 contains 14 residues. The CDR3 DNA follows: TGTGCCAGCAGTTCCACAGGGGTCGGAAACACCATATATTTT. Protein sequence: CASSSTGVGNTIYF.

This clonotype has only a few counts. The rearrangement links TRBV19 to TRBJ2-2, with D unresolved. CDR3 length: 16 residues. V dropped 3 bases and J dropped 4 bases, with 15 bases sitting between them. CDR1 and CDR2 from the germline V gene are LNHDA and SQIVND (reference sequence). In nucleotides, the CDR3 is TGTGCCAGTAGTATTTCGGGTGGTCGGGCCACCGGGGAGCTGTTTTTT. The encoded protein is CASSISGGRATGELFF.

A few counts support this clonotype. The chain joins TRBV5-6 to TRBJ2-5; 11 bases fit TRBD2. This CDR3 has 18 amino acids. The ends lost 2 bases at V and 0 bases at J; junction bases unmatched: 9. Germline lookup yields CDR1 SGHDT and CDR2 YYEEEE. The CDR3 region is CASSFYSGGVEYQETQYF. DNA of the CDR3: TGTGCCAGCAGCTTTTATAGCGGGGGGGTCGAGTACCAAGAGACCCAGTACTTC.

V gene TRBV4-1 combines with J gene TRBJ2-1; 8 nucleotides line up with TRBD1. The CDR3 covers 16 residues. V gave up 0 bases and J gave up 8 bases; unmatched junction bases: 9. CDR1 MGHRA and CDR2 YSYEKL come from the germline V gene. CDR3 DNA sequence: TGCGCCAGCAGCCAAGATGGCAGGGGGCGAGTAGATGAGCAGTTCTTC. This sequence encodes CASSQDGRGRVDEQFF.

The chain combines TRBV7-2 with TRBJ2-7, with D possibly matching TRBD2 (6 bases). CDR1 is SGHTA, CDR2 FQGNSA, per germline. This CDR3 is built from 15 residues. V shed 4 bases and J shed 0 bases, with 13 bases lying between them. DNA of the CDR3: TGTGCCAGCAGCTACCGGGACTCCCACTCCTACGAGCAGTACTTC. It yields the protein CASSYRDSHSYEQYF.

Only a few counts were recorded for this clonotype. The V gene is TRBV12-3 or TRBV12-4, the J gene TRBJ1-3; 8 bases fit TRBD1. This CDR3 contains 16 residues. V was pared by 5 bases and J by 0 bases, with 6 bases of the junction left unmatched. The CDR3 is CASSGPGTGSGNTIYF. For the CDR3, the DNA is TGTGCCAGCAGTGGCCCTGGGACAGGCTCTGGAAACACCATATATTTT.